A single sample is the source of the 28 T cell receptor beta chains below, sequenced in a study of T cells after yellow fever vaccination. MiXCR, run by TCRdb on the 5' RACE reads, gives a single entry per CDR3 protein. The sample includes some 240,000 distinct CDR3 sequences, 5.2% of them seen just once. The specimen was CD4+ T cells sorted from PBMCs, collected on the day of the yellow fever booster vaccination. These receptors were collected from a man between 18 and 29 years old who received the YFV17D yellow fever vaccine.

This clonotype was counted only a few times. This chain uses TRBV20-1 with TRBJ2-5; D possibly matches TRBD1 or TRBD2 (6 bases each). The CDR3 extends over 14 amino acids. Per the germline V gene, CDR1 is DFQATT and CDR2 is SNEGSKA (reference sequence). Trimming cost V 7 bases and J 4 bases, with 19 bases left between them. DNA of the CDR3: TGCAGTGGCCAGGGGCGGGACCCAAGAGAGACCCAGTACTTC. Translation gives CSGQGRDPRETQYF.

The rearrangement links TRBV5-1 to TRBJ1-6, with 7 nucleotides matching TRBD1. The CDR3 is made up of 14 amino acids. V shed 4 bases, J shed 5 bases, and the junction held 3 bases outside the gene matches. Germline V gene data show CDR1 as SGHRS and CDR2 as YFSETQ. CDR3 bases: TGCGCCAGCAGCGTTACAGGGGATAATTCACCCCTCCACTTT. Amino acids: CASSVTGDNSPLHF.

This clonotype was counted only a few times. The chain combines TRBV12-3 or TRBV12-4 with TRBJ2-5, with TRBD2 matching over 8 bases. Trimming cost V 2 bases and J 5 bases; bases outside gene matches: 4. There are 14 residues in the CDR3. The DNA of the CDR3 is TGTGCCAGCAGTTTATGGGCTAGCGGGGAGACCCAGTACTTC. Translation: CASSLWASGETQYF.

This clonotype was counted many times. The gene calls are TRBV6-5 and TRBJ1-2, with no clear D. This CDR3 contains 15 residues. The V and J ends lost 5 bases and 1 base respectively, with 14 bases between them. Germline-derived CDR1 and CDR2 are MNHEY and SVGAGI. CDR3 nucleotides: TGTGCCAGCAGTCGACTCTCGGGCGTTAACTATGGCTACACCTTC. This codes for CASSRLSGVNYGYTF.

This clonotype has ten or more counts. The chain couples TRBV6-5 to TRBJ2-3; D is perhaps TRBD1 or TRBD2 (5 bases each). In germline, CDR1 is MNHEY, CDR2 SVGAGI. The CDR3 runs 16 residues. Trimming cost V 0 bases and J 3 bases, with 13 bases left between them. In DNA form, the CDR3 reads TGTGCCAGCAGTTACTCGGGACGGGGCCCAACAGATACGCAGTATTTT. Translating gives CASSYSGRGPTDTQYF.

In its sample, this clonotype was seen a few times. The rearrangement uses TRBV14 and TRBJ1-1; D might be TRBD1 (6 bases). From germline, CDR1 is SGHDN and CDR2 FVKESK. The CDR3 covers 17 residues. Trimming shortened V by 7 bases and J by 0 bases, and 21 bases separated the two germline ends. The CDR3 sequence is CASTSPQGPLMNTEAFF. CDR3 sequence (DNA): TGTGCCAGCACCTCCCCCCAGGGGCCATTGATGAACACTGAAGCTTTCTTT.

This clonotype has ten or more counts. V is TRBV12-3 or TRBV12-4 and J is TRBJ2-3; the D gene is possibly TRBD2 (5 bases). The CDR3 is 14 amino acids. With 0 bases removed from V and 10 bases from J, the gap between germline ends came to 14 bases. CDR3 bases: TGTGCCAGCAGTTTAGCACCCTCCGGACTGGCGCAGTATTTT. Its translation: CASSLAPSGLAQYF.

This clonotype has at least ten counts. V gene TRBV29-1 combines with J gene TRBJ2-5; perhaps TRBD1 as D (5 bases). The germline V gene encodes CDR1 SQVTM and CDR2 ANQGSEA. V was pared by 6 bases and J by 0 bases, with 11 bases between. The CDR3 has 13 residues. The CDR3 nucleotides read TGCAGCGTGGCCCTACAGGACCAAGAGACCCAGTACTTC. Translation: CSVALQDQETQYF.

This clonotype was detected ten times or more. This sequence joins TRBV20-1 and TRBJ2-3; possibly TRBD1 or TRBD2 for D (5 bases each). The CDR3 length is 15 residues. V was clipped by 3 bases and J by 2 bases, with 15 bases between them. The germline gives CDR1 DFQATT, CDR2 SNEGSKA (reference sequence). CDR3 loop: CSARRDHRFTDTQYF. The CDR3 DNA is TGCAGTGCTAGGAGGGACCACCGATTCACAGATACGCAGTATTTT.

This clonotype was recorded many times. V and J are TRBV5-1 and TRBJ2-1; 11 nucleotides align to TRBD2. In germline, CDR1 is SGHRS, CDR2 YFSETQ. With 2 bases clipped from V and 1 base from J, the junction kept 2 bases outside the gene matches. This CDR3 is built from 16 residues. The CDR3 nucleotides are TGCGCCAGCAGCTTCTCTAGCGGGGGGTCCTACAATGAGCAGTTCTTC. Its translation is CASSFSSGGSYNEQFF. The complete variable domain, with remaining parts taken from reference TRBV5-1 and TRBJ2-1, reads KAGVTQTPRYLIKTRGQQVTLSCSPISGHRSVSWYQQTPGQGLQFLFEYFSETQRNKGNFPGRFSGRQFSNSRSEMNVSTLELGDSALYLCASSFSSGGSYNEQFFGPGTRLTVL.

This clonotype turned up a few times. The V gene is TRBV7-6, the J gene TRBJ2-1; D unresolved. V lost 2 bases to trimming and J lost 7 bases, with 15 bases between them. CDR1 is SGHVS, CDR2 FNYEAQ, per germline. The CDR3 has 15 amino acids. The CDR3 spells CASSLTAGVRNEQFF. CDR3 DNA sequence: TGTGCCAGCAGCTTAACTGCAGGAGTGAGGAATGAGCAGTTCTTC.

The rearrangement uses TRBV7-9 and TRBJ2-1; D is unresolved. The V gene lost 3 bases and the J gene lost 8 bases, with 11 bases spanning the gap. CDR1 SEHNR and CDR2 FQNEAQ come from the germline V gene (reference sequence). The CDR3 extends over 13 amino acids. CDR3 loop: CASSFGHGDEQFF. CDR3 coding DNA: TGTGCCAGCAGCTTCGGGCATGGGGATGAGCAGTTCTTC.

In DNA, the CDR3 is TGTGCCAGTAGGCTGAAGGGAGATACGCAGTATTTT. Protein: CASRLKGDTQYF. The J gene is TRBJ2-3, the V gene TRBV19; D unclear. Germline lookup yields CDR1 LNHDA and CDR2 SQIVND (reference sequence). The length of the CDR3 is 12 residues. Trimming cost V 6 bases and J 5 bases, with 9 bases left between them.

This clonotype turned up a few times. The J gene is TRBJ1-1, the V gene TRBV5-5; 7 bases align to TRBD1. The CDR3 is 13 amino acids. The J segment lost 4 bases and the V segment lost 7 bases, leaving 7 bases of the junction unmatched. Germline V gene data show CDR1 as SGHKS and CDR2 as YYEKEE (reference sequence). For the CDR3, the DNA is TGTGCCAGCGACAGGGAGCTGCGCACTGAAGCTTTCTTT. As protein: CASDRELRTEAFF.

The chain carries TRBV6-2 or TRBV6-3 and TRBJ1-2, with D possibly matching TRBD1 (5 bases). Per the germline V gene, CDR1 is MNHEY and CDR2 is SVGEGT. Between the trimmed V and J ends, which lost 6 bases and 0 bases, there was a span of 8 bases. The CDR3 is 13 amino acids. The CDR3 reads CASRDTTNYGYTF. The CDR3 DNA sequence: TGTGCCAGCAGGGACACAACTAACTATGGCTACACCTTC.

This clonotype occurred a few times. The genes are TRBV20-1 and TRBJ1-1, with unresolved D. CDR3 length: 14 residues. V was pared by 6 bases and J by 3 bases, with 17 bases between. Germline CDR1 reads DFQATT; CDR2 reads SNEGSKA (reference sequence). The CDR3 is CSALLSWRDTEAFF. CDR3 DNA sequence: TGCAGTGCCCTCTTAAGTTGGCGAGACACTGAAGCTTTCTTT.

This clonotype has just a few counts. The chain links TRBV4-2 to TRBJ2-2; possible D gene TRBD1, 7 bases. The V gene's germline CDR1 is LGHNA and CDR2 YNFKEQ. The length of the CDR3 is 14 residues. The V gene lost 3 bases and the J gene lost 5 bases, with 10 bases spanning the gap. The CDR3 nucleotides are TGTGCCAGCAGCCACCAGGGGGGAACCGGGGAGCTGTTTTTT. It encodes CASSHQGGTGELFF.

The DNA of the CDR3 is TGTGCCAGCAGCCGGGACAGGGGGCAGTACACCATATATTTT. It translates to CASSRDRGQYTIYF. The rearrangement joins TRBV7-9 to TRBJ1-3; the match to TRBD1 covers 12 bases. CDR3 length equals 14 residues. Germline V gene lookup returns CDR1 SEHNR and CDR2 FQNEAQ (reference sequence). V was clipped by 5 bases and J by 8 bases; unmatched bases: 4.

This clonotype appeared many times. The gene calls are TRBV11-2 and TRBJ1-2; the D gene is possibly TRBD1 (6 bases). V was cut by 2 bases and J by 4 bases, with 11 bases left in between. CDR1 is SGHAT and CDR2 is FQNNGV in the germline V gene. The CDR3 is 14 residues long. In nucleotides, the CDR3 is TGTGCCAGCAGCTTACGGGGGCCGCCCTATGGCTACACCTTC. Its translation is CASSLRGPPYGYTF.

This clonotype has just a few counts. DNA of the CDR3: TGCGCCAGCAGCCAAGACCTTCGCAATGAGCAGTTCTTC. Residues: CASSQDLRNEQFF. This sequence joins TRBV4-3 and TRBJ2-1; no definite D call. This CDR3 is 13 amino acids long. V lost 0 bases and J 6 bases, leaving 6 bases between the germline ends. Germline V lookup: CDR1 LGHNA, CDR2 YSLEER.

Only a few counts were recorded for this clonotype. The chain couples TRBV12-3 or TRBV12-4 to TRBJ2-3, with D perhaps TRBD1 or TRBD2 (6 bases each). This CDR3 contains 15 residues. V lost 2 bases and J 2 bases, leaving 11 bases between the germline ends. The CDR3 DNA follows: TGTGCCAGCAGTTTAAATGCGGGACACACAGATACGCAGTATTTT. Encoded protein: CASSLNAGHTDTQYF.

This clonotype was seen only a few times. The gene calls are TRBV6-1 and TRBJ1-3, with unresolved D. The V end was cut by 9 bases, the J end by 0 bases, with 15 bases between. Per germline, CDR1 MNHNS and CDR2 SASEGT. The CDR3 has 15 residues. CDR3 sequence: CASIGLPSSGNTIYF. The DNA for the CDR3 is TGTGCCAGTATAGGACTACCCAGCTCTGGAAACACCATATATTTT.

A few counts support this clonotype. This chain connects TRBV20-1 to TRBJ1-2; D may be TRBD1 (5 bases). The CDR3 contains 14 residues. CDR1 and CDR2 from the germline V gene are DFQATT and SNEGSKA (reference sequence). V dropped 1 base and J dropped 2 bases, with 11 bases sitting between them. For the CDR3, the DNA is TGCAGTGCTAGAGGGGGACCCAACAACTATGGCTACACCTTC. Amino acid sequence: CSARGGPNNYGYTF.

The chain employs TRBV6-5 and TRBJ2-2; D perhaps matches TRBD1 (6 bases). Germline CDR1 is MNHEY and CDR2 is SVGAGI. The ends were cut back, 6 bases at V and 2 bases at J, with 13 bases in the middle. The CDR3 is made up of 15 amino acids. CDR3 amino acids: CASSRVRGNTGELFF. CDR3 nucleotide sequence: TGTGCCAGCAGCCGCGTCAGGGGCAACACCGGGGAGCTGTTTTTT.

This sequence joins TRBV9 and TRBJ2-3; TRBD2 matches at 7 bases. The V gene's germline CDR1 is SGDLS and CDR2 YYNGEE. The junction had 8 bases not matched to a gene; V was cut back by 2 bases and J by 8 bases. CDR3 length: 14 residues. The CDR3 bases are TGTGCCAGCAGCGTGGGGGGGTTCTTTGGTACGCAGTATTTT. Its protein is CASSVGGFFGTQYF.

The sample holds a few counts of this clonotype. CDR3 in DNA: TGTGCCAGCACCTGGGGACCGTCTAATGACGAGCAGTACTTC. Its translation: CASTWGPSNDEQYF. V and J are TRBV7-2 and TRBJ2-7; perhaps D is TRBD1 or TRBD2 (5 bases each). The V gene lost 7 bases and the J gene lost 5 bases, with 18 bases spanning the gap. Looked up from germline, CDR1 is SGHTA and CDR2 is FQGNSA. The length of the CDR3 is 14 residues.

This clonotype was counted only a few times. CDR3 amino acids: CASSQTGRTDTQYF. The CDR3 DNA reads as TGTGCCAGCAGCCAGACGGGACGCACAGATACGCAGTATTTT. The chain is built from TRBV11-2 and TRBJ2-3, with D perhaps given as TRBD1 or TRBD2 (5 bases each). The length of the CDR3 is 14 residues. Trimming cost V 5 bases and J 1 base, with 10 bases left between them. CDR1 SGHAT and CDR2 FQNNGV come from the germline V gene.

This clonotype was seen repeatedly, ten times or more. CDR3 sequence reads: CSARDMGTSVHEQYF. For the CDR3, the DNA is TGCAGTGCTAGAGATATGGGGACTAGCGTCCACGAGCAGTACTTC. The V gene is TRBV20-1, the J gene TRBJ2-7; 10 positions match TRBD2. In germline, CDR1 is DFQATT, CDR2 SNEGSKA (reference sequence). The CDR3 is made up of 15 amino acids. Losses at the gene ends were 0 bases for V and 5 bases for J; bases not matched to a gene: 7.